The 26 T cell receptor beta chains below were found in one sample sequenced in a study of CD8 T cells in Susac syndrome (dated by TCRdb to the late 2010s). Library generation was performed with the immunoSEQ multiplex PCR assay. RNA was extracted with the RNeasy kit and about 0.5 to 1 ug was reverse transcribed using random hexamers. TCRdb took the public reads, trimmed them with fastp at Q25, ran MiXCR for clone calling and kept in-frame beta chains. Rows with one shared CDR3 protein collapse into an entry with the most common genes and DNA. Counted in this sample were 180,000 or so distinct CDR3 sequences; 85% to 95% of them appeared once. Jointly, the top ten make up 0.085% to 0.13% of the sample. The sequencing input was CD4+ T cells from PBMCs. Receptors were obtained from a human donor in good health.

The CDR3 DNA sequence: TGTGCCAGCAGGGGACTAGCGGGGAACAATGAGCAGTTCTTC. Encoded protein: CASRGLAGNNEQFF. The V and J genes are TRBV3-1 and TRBJ2-1, with 13 bases matching TRBD2. V lost 6 bases and J lost 5; bases outside the gene matches: 1. The CDR3 contains 14 residues. CDR1 and CDR2 from the germline V gene are LGHDT and YNNKEL (reference sequence).

V gene TRBV20-1 combines with J gene TRBJ1-1, with D unclear. Germline CDR1 is DFQATT and CDR2 is SNEGSKA (reference sequence). V shed 6 bases and J shed 8 bases, with 16 bases lying between them. This CDR3 is built from 12 residues. This CDR3 is CSAPVDLLEAFF. The CDR3 DNA sequence: TGCAGTGCCCCGGTTGATCTTCTGGAAGCTTTCTTT.

The chain links TRBV28 to TRBJ2-7; tentative D call: TRBD2 (7 bases). V lost 2 bases and J lost 6, with 17 bases in between. The CDR3 has 15 residues. Germline lookup yields CDR1 MDHEN and CDR2 SYDVKM. CDR3 nucleotides: TGTGCCAGCAGTTTAAATGGGGGGGCGAGGATCGAGCAGTACTTC. This translates into CASSLNGGARIEQYF.

V and J are TRBV11-2 and TRBJ2-5; no reliable D call. The ends were cut back, 1 base at V and 5 bases at J, with 5 bases in the middle. CDR1 is SGHAT, CDR2 FQNNGV, per germline. CDR3 length equals 12 residues. CDR3 bases: TGTGCCAGCAGCTTAGCCCCCGAGACCCAGTACTTC. This codes for CASSLAPETQYF.

The chain carries TRBV20-1 and TRBJ2-5, with TRBD1 matching over 8 bases. Germline loops: CDR1 DFQATT, CDR2 SNEGSKA (reference sequence). V lost 6 bases to trimming and J lost 1 base; unmatched junction nucleotides: 10. This CDR3 contains 15 residues. DNA of the CDR3: TGCAGTGCGCGAGACAGGGGCAGACTCCAAGAGACCCAGTACTTC. Its protein is CSARDRGRLQETQYF.

The V gene is TRBV30, the J gene TRBJ2-5; 8 nucleotides match TRBD1. With V trimmed by 3 bases and J by 7 bases, 7 bases remained unmatched. Per the germline V gene, CDR1 is GTSNPN and CDR2 is SVGIG (reference sequence). The CDR3 has 13 residues. The CDR3 reads CAWSPDRDGTQYF. CDR3 bases: TGTGCCTGGAGCCCGGACAGGGACGGGACCCAGTACTTC.

The J gene is TRBJ2-2, the V gene TRBV6-2 or TRBV6-3, with D uncertain. The CDR3 loop spans 15 amino acids. Trimming removed 6 bases from V and 0 bases from J, with 11 bases in between. The germline V gene encodes CDR1 MNHEY and CDR2 SVGEGT. This CDR3 is CASSRVGANTGELFF. Here the CDR3 DNA reads TGTGCCAGCAGCCGAGTGGGCGCGAACACCGGGGAGCTGTTTTTT.

A single count supports this clonotype. The chain has TRBV24-1 and TRBJ2-1, with TRBD2 matching over 12 bases. This CDR3 is 18 amino acids long. Per germline, CDR1 KGHDR and CDR2 SFDVKD. The ends lost 3 bases at V and 2 bases at J; junction bases unmatched: 7. CDR3 nucleotide sequence: TGTGCCACCAGTGATACATCGACTAGCGGGAGCACCTACAATGAGCAGTTCTTC. It translates to CATSDTSTSGSTYNEQFF.

V is TRBV15 and J is TRBJ2-1, with D perhaps matching TRBD1 (6 bases). The CDR3 length is 17 residues. Germline V lookup: CDR1 LNHNV, CDR2 YYDKDF (reference sequence). V shed 4 bases and J shed 2 bases, with 18 bases lying between them. DNA of the CDR3: TGTGCCACCAGCAATACTAGGGGCAGGGGAACCTACAATGAGCAGTTCTTC. It is translated as CATSNTRGRGTYNEQFF.

This clonotype is a singleton in its sample. The rearrangement uses TRBV30 and TRBJ1-1, with a weak D call TRBD1 (6 bases). This CDR3 has 12 amino acids. V was pared by 4 bases and J by 1 base, with 7 bases between. Germline V gene data show CDR1 as GTSNPN and CDR2 as SVGIG (reference sequence). CDR3 DNA: TGTGCCTGGACACAGGGGAACACTGAAGCTTTCTTT. Its protein is CAWTQGNTEAFF.

V and J are TRBV7-2 and TRBJ2-3, with D perhaps TRBD2 (6 bases). Trimming took 7 bases from V and 1 from J, leaving 12 bases between them. The germline V gene encodes CDR1 SGHTA and CDR2 FQGNSA. The CDR3 contains 14 residues. In DNA form, the CDR3 reads TGTGCCAGCATCAAGACGGGGGGCACAGATACGCAGTATTTT. It translates to CASIKTGGTDTQYF. Based on the CDR3 plus reference TRBV7-2 and TRBJ2-3, the full variable domain is GAGVSQSPSNKVTEKGKDVELRCDPISGHTALYWYRQSLGQGLEFLIYFQGNSAPDKSGLPSDRFSAERTGGSVSTLTIQRTQQEDSAVYLCASIKTGGTDTQYFGPGTRLTVL.

This chain links TRBV30 with TRBJ2-3, with TRBD2 matching over 14 bases. From germline, CDR1 is GTSNPN and CDR2 SVGIG (reference sequence). This CDR3 region has 16 residues. V was clipped by 5 bases and J by 8 bases; unmatched bases: 12. CDR3 sequence reads: CAWQPGLAGVWSTQYF. The CDR3 nucleotides read TGTGCCTGGCAGCCGGGACTAGCGGGAGTATGGAGTACGCAGTATTTT.

V usage is TRBV6-2 or TRBV6-3 and J usage is TRBJ2-1, with 9 bases that match TRBD2. The germline V gene has CDR1 MNHEY and CDR2 SVGEGT. J was trimmed by 4 bases and V by 2 bases; bases with no gene match: 6. The CDR3 is 16 residues long. For the CDR3, the DNA is TGTGCCAGCAGTTACCCAGCGGGAGGAGGTTACAATGAGCAGTTCTTC. Amino acids: CASSYPAGGGYNEQFF.

The rearrangement links TRBV6-5 to TRBJ2-2, with 7 bases that match TRBD2. The CDR3 spans 13 residues. Germline CDR1 is MNHEY and CDR2 is SVGAGI. Unmatched junction bases numbered 1, after V lost 2 bases and J lost 7 bases. The CDR3 reads CASSYGRDGELFF. CDR3 in DNA: TGTGCCAGCAGTTACGGGAGGGACGGGGAGCTGTTTTTT.

The V and J genes are TRBV29-1 and TRBJ2-1; the match to TRBD2 covers 10 bases. The V gene's germline CDR1 is SQVTM and CDR2 ANQGSEA. Germline trimming cut 1 base from V and 8 bases from J; bases unmatched to any gene: 8. This CDR3 has 15 amino acids. The CDR3 DNA reads as TGCAGCGTTGAAGGTCAGCTAGCGGGAGTTTATGAGCAGTTCTTC. Its protein is CSVEGQLAGVYEQFF.

V usage is TRBV9 and J usage is TRBJ1-5; D may be TRBD1 (5 bases). Trimming took 4 bases from V and 0 from J, leaving 11 bases between them. The CDR3 totals 15 residues. CDR1 and CDR2 from the germline V gene are SGDLS and YYNGEE. Written as DNA, the CDR3 is TGTGCCAGCAGCCCCGGGGACGGTAGCAATCAGCCCCAGCATTTT. As protein: CASSPGDGSNQPQHF.

The chain has TRBV5-1 and TRBJ1-1; 8 bases agree with TRBD1. V gave up 5 bases and J gave up 3 bases; unmatched junction bases: 3. The germline gives CDR1 SGHRS, CDR2 YFSETQ. The CDR3 spans 13 residues. The DNA for the CDR3 is TGCGCCAGCAGTTTACAGGGGGACACTGAAGCTTTCTTT. Translating gives CASSLQGDTEAFF. The complete variable domain, with remaining parts taken from reference TRBV5-1 and TRBJ1-1, reads KAGVTQTPRYLIKTRGQQVTLSCSPISGHRSVSWYQQTPGQGLQFLFEYFSETQRNKGNFPGRFSGRQFSNSRSEMNVSTLELGDSALYLCASSLQGDTEAFFGQGTRLTVV.

Here the CDR3 DNA reads TGTGCCACCAGCAGAGCAGGGGCTGGTCAGCCCCAGCATTTT. It translates to CATSRAGAGQPQHF. The chain carries TRBV15 and TRBJ1-5; D possibly corresponds to TRBD1 (6 bases). Trimming took 1 base from V and 6 from J, leaving 10 bases between them. CDR1 LNHNV and CDR2 YYDKDF come from the germline V gene (reference sequence). This CDR3 contains 14 residues.

This sequence joins TRBV9 and TRBJ2-1; TRBD1 aligns across 11 bases. This CDR3 has 17 residues. With 0 bases clipped from V and 8 bases from J, the junction kept 10 bases outside the gene matches. The germline V gene encodes CDR1 SGDLS and CDR2 YYNGEE. CDR3 in DNA: TGTGCCAGCAGCGTAGCTGGGCGGACAGGGGGCTTCGATGAGCAGTTCTTC. Protein: CASSVAGRTGGFDEQFF. Combining the CDR3 with reference TRBV9 and TRBJ2-1 gives the whole variable domain DSGVTQTPKHLITATGQRVTLRCSPRSGDLSVYWYQQSLDQGLQFLIQYYNGEERAKGNILERFSAQQFPDLHSELNLSSLELGDSALYFCASSVAGRTGGFDEQFFGPGTRLTVL.

The chain links TRBV6-5 to TRBJ2-3, with 12 bases matching TRBD2. The CDR3 sequence is 17 residues long. The V and J ends lost 4 bases and 5 bases, in that order; junction bases with no gene match: 10. Germline values: CDR1 MNHEY, CDR2 SVGAGI. CDR3 in amino acids: CASSSLTSGSMRDTQYF. Written as DNA, the CDR3 is TGTGCCAGCAGTTCTTTGACTAGCGGGAGTATGAGAGATACGCAGTATTTT.

This chain uses TRBV6-5 with TRBJ1-1; D not resolved. The CDR3 is made up of 15 amino acids. V gave up 0 bases and J gave up 1 base, with 9 bases separating them. Germline loops: CDR1 MNHEY, CDR2 SVGAGI. The CDR3 coding sequence is TGTGCCAGCAGTTACTCAATATCGGAGAACACTGAAGCTTTCTTT. Its translation: CASSYSISENTEAFF.

The chain has TRBV20-1 and TRBJ1-5, with 7 bases matching TRBD1. V shed 3 bases and J 7 bases; nucleotides not matched to a gene: 9. The germline CDR1 and CDR2 sequences are DFQATT and SNEGSKA (reference sequence). CDR3 length: 14 amino acids. The CDR3 DNA reads as TGCAGTGCTAGCCGACAGGGTAGGGAACAGCCCCAGCATTTT. As protein: CSASRQGREQPQHF.

J is TRBJ2-7 and V is TRBV4-2, with D perhaps being TRBD1 or TRBD2 (5 bases each). The CDR3 runs to 14 residues. V dropped 0 bases and J dropped 5 bases, with 11 bases sitting between them. Germline CDR1 and CDR2: LGHNA and YNFKEQ. The CDR3 loop reads CASSQDAGRNEQYF. DNA of the CDR3: TGTGCCAGCAGCCAAGACGCAGGGAGAAACGAGCAGTACTTC.

J is TRBJ2-7 and V is TRBV20-1, with 8 bases lining up with TRBD1. This CDR3 has 14 amino acids. Germline values: CDR1 DFQATT, CDR2 SNEGSKA (reference sequence). The V gene end was trimmed by 0 bases and the J gene end by 3 bases; junction bases not matched to a gene: 4. The CDR3 reads CSAREGQVIYEQYF. The CDR3 DNA sequence: TGCAGTGCTAGAGAGGGACAGGTCATCTACGAGCAGTACTTC.

The gene calls are TRBV10-2 and TRBJ2-7; D is uncertain. The CDR3 consists of 11 residues. Germline CDR1 and CDR2: WSHSY and SAAADI. V shed 8 bases and J shed 5 bases, with 10 bases lying between them. DNA for the CDR3: TGCGCCAGCCGTCGCTTAGACGAGCAGTACTTC. This gives the protein CASRRLDEQYF.

This chain joins TRBV4-3 and TRBJ2-6; D gene unclear. Trimming left V 0 bases short and J 0 bases short, with 3 bases between. CDR1 LGHNA and CDR2 YSLEER come from the germline V gene. This CDR3 is 15 amino acids long. For the CDR3, the DNA is TGCGCCAGCAGCCAAGAGCACTCTGGGGCCAACGTCCTGACTTTC. Translated, it gives CASSQEHSGANVLTF.